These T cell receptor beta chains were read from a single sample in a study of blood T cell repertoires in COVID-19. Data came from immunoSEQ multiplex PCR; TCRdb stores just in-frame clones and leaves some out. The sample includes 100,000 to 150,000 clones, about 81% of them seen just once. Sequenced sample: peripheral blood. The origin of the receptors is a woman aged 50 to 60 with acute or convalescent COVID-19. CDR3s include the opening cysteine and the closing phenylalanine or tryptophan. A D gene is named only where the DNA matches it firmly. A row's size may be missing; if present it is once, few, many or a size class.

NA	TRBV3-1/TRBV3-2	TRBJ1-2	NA	TGTGCCAGCAGCCAGGCTACCCGGGGAGGCGGCTACACCTTC	CASSQATRGGGYTF
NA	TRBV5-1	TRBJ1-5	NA	TGCGCCAGCAGCTCGGGAGTGAGAGGTCAGCCCCAGCATTTT	CASSSGVRGQPQHF
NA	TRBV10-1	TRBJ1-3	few	TGCGCCAGCAGTGCGGGGAGCTCTGGAAACACCATATATTTT	CASSAGSSGNTIYF
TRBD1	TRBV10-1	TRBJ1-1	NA	TGCGCCAGCAGTGGAGGACAGGGCCTGAACACTGAAGCTTTCTTT	CASSGGQGLNTEAFF
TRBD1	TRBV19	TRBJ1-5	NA	TGTGCCAGTAGGGTGGGACAGAGCAATCAGCCCCAGCATTTT	CASRVGQSNQPQHF
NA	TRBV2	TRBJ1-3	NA	TGTGCCAGCAGTAAGGAGAGAAACACCATATATTTT	CASSKERNTIYF
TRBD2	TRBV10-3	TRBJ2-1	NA	TGTGCCATCAGTGAGTCGGGGGGACTAGCGGGCATCAATGAGCAGTTCTTC	CAISESGGLAGINEQFF
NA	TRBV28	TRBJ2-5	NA	TGTGCCAGCAGTTTAGTATGGGACAAGGCTATTGAGACCCAGTACTTC	CASSLVWDKAIETQYF
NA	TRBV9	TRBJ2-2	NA	TGTGCCAGCAGCGTAGAGGGGACCGGGGAGCTGTTTTTT	CASSVEGTGELFF
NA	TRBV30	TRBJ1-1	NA	TGTGCCTGGAGTGTAGCGGAGGGCACTGAAGCTTTCTTT	CAWSVAEGTEAFF
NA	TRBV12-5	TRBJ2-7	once	TGTGCTAGTGGTCCCTATCAGGGGAACGAGCAGTACTTC	CASGPYQGNEQYF
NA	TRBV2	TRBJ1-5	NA	TGTGCCAGCAGTGGACAGTTCAATCAGCCCCAGCATTTT	CASSGQFNQPQHF
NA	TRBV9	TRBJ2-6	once	TGTGCCAGCAGCCAATTCAGTACTGGGGCCAACGTCCTGACTTTC	CASSQFSTGANVLTF
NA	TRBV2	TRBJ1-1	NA	TGTACCAGAGGGGGAGTGACAGCGAACACTGAAGCTTTCTTT	CTRGGVTANTEAFF
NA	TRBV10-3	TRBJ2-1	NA	TGTGCCATCAGTGGAGAGACCGGGACATGGAATGAGCAGTTCTTC	CAISGETGTWNEQFF
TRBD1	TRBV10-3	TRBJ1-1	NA	TGTGCCATCAGTGAGGGGCCGACAGGGGGCACTGAAGCTTTCTTT	CAISEGPTGGTEAFF
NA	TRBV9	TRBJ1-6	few	TGTGCCAGCAGCGTAGAAGCGCGACAGAGGAATTCACCCCTCCACTTT	CASSVEARQRNSPLHF
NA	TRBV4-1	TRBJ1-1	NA	TGCGCCAGCAGCCAAAGACAGCTTAACACTGAAGCTTTCTTT	CASSQRQLNTEAFF
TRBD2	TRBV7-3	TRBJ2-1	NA	TGTGCCAGCAGCTTGGCGGGGGGGCCCTATGAGCAGTTCTTC	CASSLAGGPYEQFF
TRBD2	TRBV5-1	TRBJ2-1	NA	TGCGCCAGCAGCCGACTAGCGGCACACAATGAGCAGTTCTTC	CASSRLAAHNEQFF
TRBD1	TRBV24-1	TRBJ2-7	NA	TGTGCCACCAGTGAATCCGGGACAGACTACGAGCAGTACTTC	CATSESGTDYEQYF
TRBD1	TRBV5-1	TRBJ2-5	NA	TGCGCCAGCACAGGGACAGGGCGGGTAGTTGAGACCCAGTACTTC	CASTGTGRVVETQYF
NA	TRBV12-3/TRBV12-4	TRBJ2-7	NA	TGTGCCAGCAGCCGTAGTATAGCGTACGAGCAGTACTTC	CASSRSIAYEQYF
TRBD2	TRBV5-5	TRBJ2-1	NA	TGTGCCAGCATGCTCGCGACTAGCCTCGGAAATGAGCAGTTCTTC	CASMLATSLGNEQFF
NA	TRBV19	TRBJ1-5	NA	TGTGCCAGTAGTATAGGAGTAGATCAGCCCCAGCATTTT	CASSIGVDQPQHF
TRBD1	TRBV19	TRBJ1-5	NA	TGTGCCAGTAGTCCCGGGACAGGGAATCAGCCCCAGCATTTT	CASSPGTGNQPQHF
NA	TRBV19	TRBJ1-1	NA	TGTGCCAGTTCTGACAGAATGAACACTGAAGCTTTCTTT	CASSDRMNTEAFF
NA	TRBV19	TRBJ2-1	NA	TGTGCCAGTAGTCCGAGGACTCGGGATGAGCAGTTCTTC	CASSPRTRDEQFF
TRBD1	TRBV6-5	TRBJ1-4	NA	TGTGCCAGCAGCCGACAGGGAAATGGCGAAAAACTGTTTTTT	CASSRQGNGEKLFF
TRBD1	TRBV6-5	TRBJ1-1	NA	TGTGCCAGCAGTACAACACAGGGGCCGCTTACTGAAGCTTTCTTT	CASSTTQGPLTEAFF
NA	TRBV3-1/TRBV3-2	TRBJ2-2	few	TGTGCCAGCAGCCAATACTCATCGAACACCGGGGAGCTGTTTTTT	CASSQYSSNTGELFF
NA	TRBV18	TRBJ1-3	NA	TGTGCCAGCTCACCAAGACAAACTGGAAACACCATATATTTT	CASSPRQTGNTIYF
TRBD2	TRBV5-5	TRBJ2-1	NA	TGTGCCAGCAGGCCTAGCGGGGGGGCTTGGAATGAGCAGTTCTTC	CASRPSGGAWNEQFF
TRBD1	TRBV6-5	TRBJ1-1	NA	TGTGCCAGCACTTACACAGGGGGTACTGAAGCTTTCTTT	CASTYTGGTEAFF
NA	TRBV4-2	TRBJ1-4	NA	TGTGCCAGCAGCCCCACGGGAGGAGCAACTAATGAAAAACTGTTTTTT	CASSPTGGATNEKLFF
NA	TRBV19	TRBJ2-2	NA	TGTGCCAGTAATACAGGGTCCACCGGGGAGCTGTTTTTT	CASNTGSTGELFF
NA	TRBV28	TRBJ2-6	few	TGTGCCAGCAGTACTCGGACAGTCGTGGGGTCTGGGGCCAACGTCCTGACTTTC	CASSTRTVVGSGANVLTF
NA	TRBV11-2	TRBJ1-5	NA	TGTGCCAGCAGCCTAGACAGAATCAATCAGCCCCAGCATTTT	CASSLDRINQPQHF
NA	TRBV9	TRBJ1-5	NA	TGTGCCAGCAGCGTAGGCCCCGGTGGGCCCCAGCATTTT	CASSVGPGGPQHF
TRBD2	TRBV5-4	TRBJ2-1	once	TGTGCCACCTCTAGCGGGAGGGCCAATGAGCAGTTCTTC	CATSSGRANEQFF
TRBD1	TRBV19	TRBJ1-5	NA	TGTGCCAGTAGGGGGGACAGAAGTTTCAATCAGCCCCAGCATTTT	CASRGDRSFNQPQHF
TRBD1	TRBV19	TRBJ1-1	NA	TGTGCCAGTAGAATCGGAGGGGGCGAGGGTGAAGCTTTCTTT	CASRIGGGEGEAFF
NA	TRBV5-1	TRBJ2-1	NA	TGCGCCAGCAGCTTCCAGGGTAACAATGAGCAGTTCTTC	CASSFQGNNEQFF
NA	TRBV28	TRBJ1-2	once	TGTGCCAGCAGTTTGGGAAGGACGGGGAATGATAACTATGGCTACACCTTC	CASSLGRTGNDNYGYTF
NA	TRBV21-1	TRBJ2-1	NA	TGTGCCAGCATAACGGGGCGGGAGGGCTCCAATGAGCAGTTCTTC	CASITGREGSNEQFF
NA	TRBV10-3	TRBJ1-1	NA	TGTGCCATCAGTCCGAGTCAGAACACTGAAGCTTTCTTT	CAISPSQNTEAFF